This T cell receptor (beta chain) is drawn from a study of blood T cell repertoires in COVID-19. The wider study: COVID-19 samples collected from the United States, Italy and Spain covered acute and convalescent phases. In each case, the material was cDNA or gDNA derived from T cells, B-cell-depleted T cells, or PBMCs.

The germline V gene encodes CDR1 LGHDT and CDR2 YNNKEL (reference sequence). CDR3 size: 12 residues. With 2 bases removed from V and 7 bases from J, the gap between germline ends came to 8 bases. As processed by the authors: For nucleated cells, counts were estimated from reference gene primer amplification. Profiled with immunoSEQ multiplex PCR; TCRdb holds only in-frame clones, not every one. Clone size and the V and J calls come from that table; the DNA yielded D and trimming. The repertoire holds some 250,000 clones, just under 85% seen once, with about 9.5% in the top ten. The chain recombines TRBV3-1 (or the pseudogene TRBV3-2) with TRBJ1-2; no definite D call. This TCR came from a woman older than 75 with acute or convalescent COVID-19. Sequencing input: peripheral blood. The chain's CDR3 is CASSQLFRGYTF. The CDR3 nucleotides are TGTGCCAGCAGCCAACTTTTTCGTGGCTACACCTTC.